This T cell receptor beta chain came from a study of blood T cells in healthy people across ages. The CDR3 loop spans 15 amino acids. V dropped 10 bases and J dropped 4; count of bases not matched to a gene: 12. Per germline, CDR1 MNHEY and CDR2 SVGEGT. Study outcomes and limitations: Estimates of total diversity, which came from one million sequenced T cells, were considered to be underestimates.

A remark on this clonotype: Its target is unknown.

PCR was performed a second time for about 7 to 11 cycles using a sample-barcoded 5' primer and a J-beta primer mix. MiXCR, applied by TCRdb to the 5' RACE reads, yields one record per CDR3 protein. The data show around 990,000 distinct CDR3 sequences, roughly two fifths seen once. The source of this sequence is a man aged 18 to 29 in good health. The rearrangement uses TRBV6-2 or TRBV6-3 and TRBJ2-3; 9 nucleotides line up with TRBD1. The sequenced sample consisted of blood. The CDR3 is CATLNPDRGADTQYF. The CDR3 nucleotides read TGTGCCACTCTTAATCCGGACAGGGGCGCAGATACGCAGTATTTT.